Listed here are 18 T cell receptor beta chains from one sample, sequenced in a study of T cell responses to AZD1222 COVID-19 vaccine. The table came from immunoSEQ multiplex PCR; TCRdb's copy has only in-frame clones and leaves some out. The sample holds some 150,000 clones, about 82% seen once. This specimen was peripheral blood, taken 28 days after the second AZD1222 dose. All receptors derive from an adult who received the AZD1222 COVID-19 vaccine.

The V call is TRBV28, the J call TRBJ1-5; D perhaps matches TRBD1 (5 bases). Trimming removed 6 bases at V and 2 bases at J, with 20 bases between. This CDR3 region has 17 residues. Looked up from germline, CDR1 is MDHEN and CDR2 is SYDVKM. The CDR3 DNA reads TGTGCCAGCAGCTCTTCCCAGGGAAGGATGGGCAATCAGCCCCAGCATTTT. It translates to CASSSSQGRMGNQPQHF.

The chain recombines TRBV15 with TRBJ2-3; TRBD2 might be the D (5 bases). Trimming removed 0 bases at V and 1 base at J, with 17 bases between. Germline V gene sequence: CDR1 LNHNV, CDR2 YYDKDF (reference sequence). The CDR3 sequence is 18 residues long. CDR3 coding DNA: TGTGCCACCAGCAGAGATCTTGGACTCCGGGGTCGCACAGATACGCAGTATTTT. This translates into CATSRDLGLRGRTDTQYF.

V is TRBV18 and J is TRBJ1-2; perhaps TRBD1 as D (6 bases). The germline CDR1 and CDR2 sequences are KGHSH and LQKENI. The CDR3 sequence is 18 residues long. Between the trimmed V and J ends, which lost 2 bases and 2 bases, there was a span of 21 bases. CDR3 in DNA: TGTGCCAGCTCACCAGGGTCCCGACAGGACCAAACGAACTATGGCTACACCTTC. Translation gives CASSPGSRQDQTNYGYTF.

The J gene is TRBJ2-5, the V gene TRBV5-1; D is undetermined. This CDR3 contains 14 residues. CDR1 and CDR2 from the germline V gene are SGHRS and YFSETQ. Trimming pared 0 bases from V and 4 bases from J, leaving 10 bases between. The CDR3 DNA reads as TGCGCCAGCAGCTTGGCGGTTAACGGAGAGACCCAGTACTTC. Translating it yields CASSLAVNGETQYF.

The chain links TRBV7-9 to TRBJ2-2; 9 nucleotides align to TRBD2. The CDR3 runs to 16 residues. The trim removed 5 bases at V and 6 bases at J, leaving 10 bases unmatched. Germline V gene sequence: CDR1 SEHNR, CDR2 FQNEAQ (reference sequence). As DNA, the CDR3 is TGTGCCAGCAGCCCCCTAGCGGGGTCGTTGCCCGGGGAGCTGTTTTTT. It is translated as CASSPLAGSLPGELFF.

This chain uses TRBV6-5 with TRBJ2-1, with 15 bases lining up with TRBD2. Losses at the gene ends were 7 bases for V and 8 bases for J; bases not matched to a gene: 6. CDR3 length equals 15 residues. Per germline, CDR1 MNHEY and CDR2 SVGAGI. The DNA of the CDR3 is TGTGCCAGCAAGGGACTAGCGGGGGGTCTGGATGAGCAGTTCTTC. Translation: CASKGLAGGLDEQFF.

This rearrangement joins TRBV4-2 to TRBJ2-3; D may be TRBD1 or TRBD2 (5 bases each). The CDR3 spans 16 residues. Germline V gives CDR1 LGHNA, CDR2 YNFKEQ. V was cut by 0 bases and J by 2 bases, with 12 bases left in between. The CDR3, as DNA: TGTGCCAGCAGCCAAGAGCCCGAGGGGAACACAGATACGCAGTATTTT. It specifies CASSQEPEGNTDTQYF.

The genes are TRBV9 and TRBJ2-1, with D perhaps TRBD2 (6 bases). The germline gives CDR1 SGDLS, CDR2 YYNGEE. V lost 4 bases and J lost 5, with 19 bases in between. CDR3 size: 16 residues. The CDR3 bases are TGTGCCAGCAGCCTTGCTCCGGGACTTGAGGACAATGAGCAGTTCTTC. Its protein is CASSLAPGLEDNEQFF.

The genes are TRBV5-1 and TRBJ2-5, with D unresolved. Germline V CDR1 and CDR2: SGHRS, YFSETQ. The CDR3 is 16 residues long. V shed 4 bases and J shed 4 bases, with 20 bases lying between them. The CDR3 protein is CASSLSTTNLLETQYF. CDR3 nucleotide sequence: TGCGCCAGCAGCCTCTCCACTACTAACCTTCTAGAGACCCAGTACTTC.

The CDR3 protein is CASSLLHQETQYF. The CDR3 nucleotides read TGTGCCAGCAGTTTGTTGCACCAAGAGACCCAGTACTTC. The genes are TRBV28 and TRBJ2-5; D is unclear. Trimming stripped 3 bases from V and 0 bases from J, with 5 bases between. The CDR3 totals 13 residues. Germline CDR1 MDHEN, CDR2 SYDVKM.

The chain recombines TRBV5-6 with TRBJ1-2; D uncertain. The CDR3 loop spans 12 amino acids. With 0 bases removed from V and 7 bases from J, the gap between germline ends came to 7 bases. Germline assignment: CDR1 SGHDT and CDR2 YYEEEE. The CDR3 loop is CASSLAVGGYTF. In nucleotides, the CDR3 is TGTGCCAGCAGCTTGGCAGTGGGTGGCTACACCTTC.

The chain combines TRBV9 with TRBJ2-7, with unresolved D. Germline values: CDR1 SGDLS, CDR2 YYNGEE. This CDR3 has 14 residues. V was pared by 4 bases and J by 3 bases, with 14 bases between. CDR3 sequence reads: CASSRDEFVYEQYF. DNA of the CDR3: TGTGCCAGCAGCCGAGACGAGTTCGTCTACGAGCAGTACTTC.

This chain uses TRBV5-6 with TRBJ1-2; 7 nucleotides line up with TRBD1. The CDR3 spans 16 residues. Germline lookup yields CDR1 SGHDT and CDR2 YYEEEE. Losses at the gene ends were 2 bases for V and 0 bases for J; bases not matched to a gene: 7. CDR3 protein: CASSFRGAQANYGYTF. CDR3 nucleotide sequence: TGTGCCAGCAGCTTCAGGGGGGCTCAGGCTAACTATGGCTACACCTTC.

The chain links TRBV29-1 to TRBJ2-3; TRBD2 might be the D (5 bases). With 8 bases removed from V and 5 bases from J, the gap between germline ends came to 23 bases. The length of the CDR3 is 15 residues. Germline V lookup: CDR1 SQVTM, CDR2 ANQGSEA. CDR3 sequence reads: CSSSSRTSRVDTQYF. The CDR3 nucleotides are TGCAGCTCCTCTAGCAGAACATCGAGGGTAGATACGCAGTATTTT.

This chain joins TRBV11-2 and TRBJ2-5, with 7 positions matching TRBD1. CDR1 and CDR2 from the germline V gene are SGHAT and FQNNGV. Trimming cost V 0 bases and J 2 bases; bases outside gene matches: 12. The CDR3 has 18 amino acids. The CDR3 here is CASSLDEERDRDQETQYF. CDR3 in DNA: TGTGCCAGCAGCTTAGATGAGGAAAGAGACAGGGATCAAGAGACCCAGTACTTC.

The CDR3 coding sequence is TGTGCCAGTATGCCCTGGGACAGGGAGTTATATGGCTACACCTTC. It specifies CASMPWDRELYGYTF. This chain links TRBV19 with TRBJ1-2; 9 bases align to TRBD1. The length of the CDR3 is 15 residues. The V gene's germline CDR1 is LNHDA and CDR2 SQIVND (reference sequence). V shed 7 bases, J shed 5 bases, and the junction held 11 bases outside the gene matches.

The chain uses TRBV6-5 and TRBJ2-1; no clear D. The V gene lost 2 bases and the J gene lost 4 bases, with 9 bases spanning the gap. The germline V gene encodes CDR1 MNHEY and CDR2 SVGAGI. There are 14 residues in the CDR3. The CDR3 DNA follows: TGTGCCAGCAGTTACCTTCCCCAATACAATGAGCAGTTCTTC. Its translation is CASSYLPQYNEQFF.

The CDR3 coding sequence is TGTGCCATCGGGCGGGGCAGGGAGAACACTGAAGCTTTCTTT. It specifies CAIGRGRENTEAFF. This chain connects TRBV10-3 to TRBJ1-1; weak D call: TRBD1 (5 bases). Germline CDR1 is ENHRY and CDR2 is SYGVKD. This CDR3 region has 14 residues. V was pared by 8 bases and J by 1 base, with 14 bases between.